The T cell receptor (beta chain) under discussion was sequenced for a study of beta chain features in type 1 diabetes. Study results and limitations: The study found moderately but significantly shorter TCRB CDR3s in all four CD4+ subsets of Type 1 diabetes patients.

The purity of all sorted populations exceeded 95%. The isolated RNA, all of it, was reverse transcribed, so expressed TCRB transcripts were what got sequenced. Clones were sequenced by immunoSEQ multiplex PCR, and TCRdb holds only the in-frame ones, with some missing. The sample holds 95,000 to 150,000 clones, roughly a sixth seen once. Comment on this clone: The antigen is unknown.

Germline V gene lookup returns CDR1 GTSNPN and CDR2 SVGIG (reference sequence). Between the trimmed V and J ends, which lost 2 bases and 6 bases, there was a span of 17 bases. The CDR3 totals 15 residues. The TCR originated in a man aged 18 to 29 with type 1 diabetes. The sequenced material came from central memory CD4+ T cells from blood. The gene calls are TRBV30 and TRBJ2-1; D may correspond to TRBD1 or TRBD2 (5 bases each). CDR3 residues: CAWSIGGSSVNEQFF. The CDR3 coding sequence is TGTGCCTGGAGTATTGGGGGATCGTCAGTCAATGAGCAGTTCTTC.